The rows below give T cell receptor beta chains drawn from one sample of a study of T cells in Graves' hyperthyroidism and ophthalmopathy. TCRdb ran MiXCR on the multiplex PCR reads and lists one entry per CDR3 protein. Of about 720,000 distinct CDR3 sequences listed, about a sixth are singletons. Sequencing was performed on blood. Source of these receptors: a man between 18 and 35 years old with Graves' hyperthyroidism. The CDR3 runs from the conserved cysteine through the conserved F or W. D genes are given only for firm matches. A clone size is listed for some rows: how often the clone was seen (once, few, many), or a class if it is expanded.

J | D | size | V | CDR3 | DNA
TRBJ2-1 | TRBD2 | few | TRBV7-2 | CASSLILAGGPREQFF | TGTGCCAGCAGCTTAATCCTAGCGGGAGGGCCGAGGGAGCAGTTCTTC
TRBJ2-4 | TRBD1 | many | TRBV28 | CASKHRDRQNIQYF | TGTGCCAGCAAACACCGGGACAGACAAAACATTCAGTACTTC
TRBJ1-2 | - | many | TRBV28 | CASAVRGVGGYTF | TGTGCCTCAGCGGTCCGGGGGGTTGGTGGCTACACCTTC
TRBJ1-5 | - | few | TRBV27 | CASSLWVNQPQHF | TGTGCCAGCAGTTTATGGGTTAATCAGCCCCAGCATTTT
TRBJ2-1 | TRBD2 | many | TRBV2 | CASSTGLAGDEQFF | TGTGCCAGCAGCACGGGACTAGCGGGAGACGAGCAGTTCTTC
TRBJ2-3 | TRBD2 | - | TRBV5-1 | CASSPDSSGRGTDTQYF | TGCGCCAGCAGCCCTGATTCTAGCGGGAGAGGGACAGATACGCAGTATTTT
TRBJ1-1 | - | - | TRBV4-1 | CASSPYTTTRNTEAFF | TGCGCCAGCAGCCCCTACACCACGACAAGGAACACTGAAGCTTTCTTT
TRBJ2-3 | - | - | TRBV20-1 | CSAPNGHDPRDTQYF | TGCAGTGCCCCTAACGGACACGATCCTCGGGATACGCAGTATTTT
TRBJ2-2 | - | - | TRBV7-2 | CASSFLAAGELFF | TGTGCCAGCAGCTTTTTAGCAGCCGGGGAGCTGTTTTTT
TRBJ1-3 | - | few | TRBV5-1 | CASSSTSAGNTIYF | TGCGCCAGCAGCTCAACCTCCGCTGGAAACACCATATATTTT
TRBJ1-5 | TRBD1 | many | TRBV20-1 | CSARATGGTNQPQHF | TGCAGTGCTAGAGCAACAGGGGGAACCAATCAGCCCCAGCATTTT
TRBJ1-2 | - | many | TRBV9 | CASSDTDRGYTF | TGTGCCAGCAGCGACACGGACCGTGGCTACACCTTC
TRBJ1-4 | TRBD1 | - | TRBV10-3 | CAIRPEGQDNEKLFF | TGTGCCATCCGTCCGGAGGGACAGGATAATGAAAAACTGTTTTTT
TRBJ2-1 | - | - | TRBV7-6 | CASSLELFPNNEQFF | TGTGCCAGCAGCTTAGAACTCTTCCCTAACAATGAGCAGTTCTTC
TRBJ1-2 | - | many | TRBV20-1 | CSARTGSALGGYTF | TGCAGTGCTAGAACGGGGTCGGCCCTTGGCGGCTACACCTTC
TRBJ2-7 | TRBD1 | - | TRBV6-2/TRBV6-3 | CASSRTGTVGEQYF | TGTGCCAGCAGTCGGACAGGGACCGTCGGTGAGCAGTACTTC
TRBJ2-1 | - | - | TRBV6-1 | CASRAAAGWNGQFF | TGTGCCAGCAGGGCCGCCGCCGGGTGGAATGGGCAGTTCTTC
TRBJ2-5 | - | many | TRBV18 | CASSPDNGGHETQYF | TGTGCCAGCTCACCGGATAATGGAGGGCACGAGACCCAGTACTTC
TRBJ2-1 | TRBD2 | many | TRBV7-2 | CASSYRTSGFEQFF | TGTGCCAGCAGCTACAGGACTAGCGGTTTTGAGCAGTTCTTC
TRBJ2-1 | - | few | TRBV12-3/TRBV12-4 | CASSSSTGGNFDEQFF | -
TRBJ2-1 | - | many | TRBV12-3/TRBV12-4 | CASSFLIGGEQFF | TGTGCCAGCAGTTTCCTCATCGGGGGTGAGCAGTTCTTC
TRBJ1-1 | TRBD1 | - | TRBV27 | CASSSRGRPGQGAVIQDTEAFF | TGTGCCAGCAGTTCCCGCGGGAGACCGGGACAGGGGGCGGTAATCCAGGACACTGAAGCTTTCTTT
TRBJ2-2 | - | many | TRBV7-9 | CASSLGNTGELFF | TGTGCCAGCAGCTTAGGAAACACCGGGGAGCTGTTTTTT
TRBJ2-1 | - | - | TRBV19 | CASTPGPGDEQFF | TGTGCCAGTACCCCCGGCCCTGGTGATGAGCAGTTCTTC
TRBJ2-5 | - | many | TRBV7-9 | CASSQPVDIKTQYF | TGTGCCAGCAGCCAGCCGGTTGACATTAAGACCCAGTACTTC
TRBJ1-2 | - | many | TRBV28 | CASSSRDVQGYTF | TGTGCCAGCAGTTCCAGGGACGTCCAGGGCTACACCTTC
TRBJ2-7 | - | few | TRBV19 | CASSIAGTGGYEQYF | TGTGCCAGTAGTATTGCCGGGACTGGGGGCTACGAGCAGTACTTC
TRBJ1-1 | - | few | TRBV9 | CASSVDGDPNTEAFF | TGTGCCAGCAGCGTAGACGGGGACCCGAACACTGAAGCTTTCTTT
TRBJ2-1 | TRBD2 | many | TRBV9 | CASSVVDSGRNEQFF | TGTGCCAGCAGCGTAGTGGATAGCGGGAGGAATGAGCAGTTCTTC
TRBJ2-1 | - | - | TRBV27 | CASSSNSVATYNEQFF | TGTGCCAGCAGTTCCAACTCCGTTGCCACGTACAATGAGCAGTTCTTC
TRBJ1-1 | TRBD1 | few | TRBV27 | CASSRIDRDTEAFF | TGTGCCAGCAGCCGAATTGACAGGGACACTGAAGCTTTCTTT
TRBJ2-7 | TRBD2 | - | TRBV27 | CASSPIRGLAGVSEQYF | TGTGCCAGCAGTCCAATTCGTGGACTAGCGGGAGTAAGTGAGCAGTACTTC
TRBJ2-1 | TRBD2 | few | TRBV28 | CASSPGTNNNEQFF | TGTGCCAGCAGTCCCGGGACTAATAACAATGAGCAGTTCTTC
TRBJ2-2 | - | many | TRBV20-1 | CSAMILNTGELFF | TGCAGTGCTATGATCTTGAACACCGGGGAGCTGTTTTTT
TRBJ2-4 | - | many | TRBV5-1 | CASSLEPLAKNIQYF | TGCGCCAGCAGCTTGGAGCCCTTAGCCAAAAACATTCAGTACTTC
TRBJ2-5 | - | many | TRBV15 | CATSRDHRMAETQYF | TGTGCCACCAGCAGAGATCACAGGATGGCGGAGACCCAGTACTTC
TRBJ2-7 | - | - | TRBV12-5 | CASGFTVTYEQYF | TGTGCTAGTGGTTTCACGGTCACCTACGAGCAGTACTTC
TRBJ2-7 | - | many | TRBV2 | CASTGESYEQYF | TGTGCCAGCACGGGGGAGTCCTACGAGCAGTACTTC
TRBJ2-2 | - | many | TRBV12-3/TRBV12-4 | CASSQLANTGELFF | TGTGCCAGCAGCCAGCTGGCGAACACCGGGGAGCTGTTTTTT
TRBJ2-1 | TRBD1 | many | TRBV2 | CASSRDRGVYNEQFF | TGTGCCAGCAGTCGCGACAGGGGGGTTTACAATGAGCAGTTCTTC
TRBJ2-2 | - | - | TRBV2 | CASSEQGRDSGELFF | TGTGCCAGCAGTGAACAGGGTAGAGACTCCGGGGAGCTGTTTTTT
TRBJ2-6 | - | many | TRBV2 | CASLYRAGANVLTF | TGTGCCAGCTTGTACAGGGCTGGGGCCAACGTCCTGACTTTC
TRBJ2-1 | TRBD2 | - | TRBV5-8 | CASSLPGLAANNEQFF | TGTGCCAGCAGCCTGCCGGGACTAGCGGCGAACAATGAGCAGTTCTTC
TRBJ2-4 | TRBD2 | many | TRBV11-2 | CASRPFPGLAGGETKNIQYF | TGTGCCAGCAGACCTTTTCCGGGACTAGCGGGAGGAGAGACCAAAAACATTCAGTACTTC
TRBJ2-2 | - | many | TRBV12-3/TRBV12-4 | CASSFGGGELFF | TGTGCCAGCAGTTTCGGGGGCGGGGAGCTGTTTTTT
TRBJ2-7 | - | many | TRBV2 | CASRRAGYEQYF | TGTGCCAGCAGACGGGCCGGCTACGAGCAGTACTTC
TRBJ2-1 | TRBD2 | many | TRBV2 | CASRLLAGGYRNEQFF | TGTGCCAGCAGACTCCTAGCGGGAGGGTATCGGAATGAGCAGTTCTTC